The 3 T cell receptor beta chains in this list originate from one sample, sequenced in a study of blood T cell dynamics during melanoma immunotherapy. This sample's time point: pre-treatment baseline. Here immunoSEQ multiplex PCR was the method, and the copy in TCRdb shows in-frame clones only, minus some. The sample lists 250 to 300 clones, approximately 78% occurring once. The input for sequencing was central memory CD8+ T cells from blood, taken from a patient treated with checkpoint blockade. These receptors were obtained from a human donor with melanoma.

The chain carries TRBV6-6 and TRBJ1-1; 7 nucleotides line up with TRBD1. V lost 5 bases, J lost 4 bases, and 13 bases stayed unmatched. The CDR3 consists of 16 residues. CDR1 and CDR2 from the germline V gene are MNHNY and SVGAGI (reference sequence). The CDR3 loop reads CASSLLPGQAPTEAFF. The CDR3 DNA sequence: TGTGCCAGCAGTCTCCTCCCCGGACAGGCGCCCACTGAAGCTTTCTTT.

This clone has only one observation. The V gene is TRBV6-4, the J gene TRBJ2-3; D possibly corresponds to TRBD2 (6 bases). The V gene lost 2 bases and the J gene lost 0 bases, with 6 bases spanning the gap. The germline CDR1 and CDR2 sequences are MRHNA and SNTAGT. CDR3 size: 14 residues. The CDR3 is CASSDGTSTDTQYF. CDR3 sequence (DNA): TGTGCCAGCAGTGACGGGACTAGCACAGATACGCAGTATTTT.

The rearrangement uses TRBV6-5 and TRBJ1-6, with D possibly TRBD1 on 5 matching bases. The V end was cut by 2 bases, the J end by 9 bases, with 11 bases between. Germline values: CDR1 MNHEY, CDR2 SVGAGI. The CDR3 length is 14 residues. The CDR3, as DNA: TGTGCCAGCAGTTACCAGGGACCGGGTTCACCCCTCCACTTT. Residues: CASSYQGPGSPLHF.